Below, 28 T cell receptor beta chains from the same sample are listed, as sequenced in a study of shared clonotypes between healthy human individuals. Profiling relied on immunoSEQ multiplex PCR, and the TCRdb table lists in-frame clones only, not all of them. Found here are around 1.4 million clones, 98% to 99% of them singletons; the top ten hold about 0.34%. The sequenced sample consisted of naive CD4+ T cells sorted from blood. The subset here: CD45RA+ positively selected. These receptors all come from a man aged 30-40 years in good health.

The chain recombines TRBV18 with TRBJ1-2; no definite D call. Germline CDR1 reads KGHSH; CDR2 reads LQKENI. V dropped 3 bases and J dropped 8 bases, with 16 bases sitting between them. The CDR3 covers 14 residues. This CDR3 is CASSPSGDSLGYTF. The CDR3 nucleotides read TGTGCCAGCTCACCTTCTGGGGATTCTTTGGGCTACACCTTC.

The rearrangement joins TRBV10-3 to TRBJ2-7; 7 bases match TRBD1. The CDR3 contains 16 residues. Germline CDR1 and CDR2: ENHRY and SYGVKD. The V gene end was trimmed by 0 bases and the J gene end by 4 bases; junction bases not matched to a gene: 9. CDR3 DNA: TGTGCCATCAGTGAGTCGGAACCAGGGGGATCGTACGAGCAGTACTTC. Translating gives CAISESEPGGSYEQYF.

J is TRBJ2-7 and V is TRBV28; 7 bases fit TRBD2. Germline-derived CDR1 and CDR2 are MDHEN and SYDVKM. V lost 6 bases to trimming and J lost 0 bases; unmatched junction nucleotides: 11. The CDR3 consists of 16 residues. The CDR3 region is CASREIAGTSSYEQYF. DNA of the CDR3: TGTGCCAGCAGGGAAATAGCGGGTACCAGCTCCTACGAGCAGTACTTC.

Worth noting for this clone: At one of its ends the junction is not consistent with the germline gene, which may arise from a read error. V usage is TRBV7-7 and J usage is TRBJ2-3, with 13 bases fitting TRBD2. Per the germline V gene, CDR1 is SSHAT and CDR2 is FNYEAQ (reference sequence). CDR3 size: 14 residues. In DNA, the CDR3 is TGTGCTAGCAGCCCGACTAGCGGGAGGGATACGCAGTATTTT. Translated, it gives CASSPTSGRDTQYF.

With respect to this clone: Distinct nucleotide sequences in the sample also encode this CDR3. This chain links TRBV10-3 with TRBJ2-2, with 9 nucleotides matching TRBD2. Germline V gene sequence: CDR1 ENHRY, CDR2 SYGVKD. V lost 5 bases, J lost 1 base, and 2 bases stayed unmatched. The CDR3 length is 15 residues. Written as DNA, the CDR3 is TGTGCCATCAGTTTGACTAGCGGGAACACCGGGGAGCTGTTTTTT. It specifies CAISLTSGNTGELFF.

The chain carries TRBV7-9 and TRBJ2-7; 7 bases fit TRBD1. With V trimmed by 4 bases and J by 3 bases, 12 bases remained unmatched. The CDR3 is 16 residues long. Germline CDR1 and CDR2: SEHNR and FQNEAQ (reference sequence). The DNA for the CDR3 is TGTGCCAGCAGCTGGATACAGGGGCTGGATCTCTACGAGCAGTACTTC. Translated, it gives CASSWIQGLDLYEQYF.

The V gene is TRBV2, the J gene TRBJ2-1, with D uncertain. Germline CDR1 reads SNHLY; CDR2 reads FYNNEI. The CDR3 loop spans 11 amino acids. Trimming cost V 4 bases and J 8 bases, with 6 bases left between them. The CDR3 loop reads CASSVADEQFF. Here the CDR3 DNA reads TGTGCCAGCAGTGTTGCGGATGAGCAGTTCTTC.

V usage is TRBV5-6 and J usage is TRBJ1-2, with D maybe TRBD1 (6 bases). The V gene lost 3 bases and the J gene lost 6 bases, with 12 bases spanning the gap. CDR1 and CDR2 from the germline V gene are SGHDT and YYEEEE. CDR3 size: 13 residues. The CDR3 loop is CASSSQQGDGYTF. For the CDR3, the DNA is TGTGCCAGCAGCTCCCAACAGGGTGATGGCTACACCTTC.

The chain joins TRBV5-5 to TRBJ1-5; weak D call: TRBD1 (6 bases). Trimming cost V 4 bases and J 7 bases, with 21 bases left between them. The CDR3 has 16 amino acids. Germline V lookup: CDR1 SGHKS, CDR2 YYEKEE (reference sequence). Written as DNA, the CDR3 is TGTGCCAGCAGCCCCTCTGGGGGGCACTTAGGCCAGCCCCAGCATTTT. Amino acid sequence: CASSPSGGHLGQPQHF.

A single count supports this clone. The genes are TRBV9 and TRBJ2-7; D is uncertain. The germline V gene encodes CDR1 SGDLS and CDR2 YYNGEE. Trimming pared 0 bases from V and 6 bases from J, leaving 13 bases between. This CDR3 contains 14 residues. DNA of the CDR3: TGTGCCAGCAGCGTAGGATGGGAACGCTCCGAGCAGTACTTC. It specifies CASSVGWERSEQYF.

The gene calls are TRBV6-6 and TRBJ2-7, with a weak D call TRBD2 (6 bases). V lost 8 bases and J 0 bases, leaving 14 bases between the germline ends. From germline, CDR1 is MNHNY and CDR2 SVGAGI (reference sequence). The CDR3 is made up of 14 amino acids. The CDR3 region is CASSASGYSYEQYF. In DNA, the CDR3 is TGTGCCAGCTCCGCGAGCGGGTACTCCTACGAGCAGTACTTC.

The chain is built from TRBV11-3 and TRBJ2-7; no clear D gene. In germline, CDR1 is SGHNT, CDR2 YENEEA. Deletions cut 1 base from V and 3 bases from J, with 7 bases between. The CDR3 sequence is 13 residues long. The CDR3, as DNA: TGTGCCAGCAGCTTAGCGGATCTCTACGAGCAGTACTTC. It encodes CASSLADLYEQYF.

The chain is built from TRBV25-1 and TRBJ2-1; TRBD2 matches at 10 bases. The germline gives CDR1 MGHDK, CDR2 SYGVNS. Trimming took 3 bases from V and 6 from J; bases not matched to a gene: 5. CDR3 length: 15 residues. CDR3 in DNA: TGTGCCAGCAGTGACCGACTAGCGGGTACCAATGAGCAGTTCTTC. Its protein is CASSDRLAGTNEQFF.

This chain uses TRBV11-3 with TRBJ1-3, with no clear D. The CDR3 runs to 13 residues. CDR1 SGHNT and CDR2 YENEEA come from the germline V gene. The V gene lost 5 bases and the J gene lost 0 bases, with 5 bases spanning the gap. CDR3 loop: CASSERSGNTIYF. The DNA of the CDR3 is TGTGCCAGCAGCGAACGCTCTGGAAACACCATATATTTT. Drawing the rest from reference TRBV11-3 and TRBJ1-3, the complete variable domain is EAGVVQSPRYKIIEKKQPVAFWCNPISGHNTLYWYLQNLGQGPELLIRYENEEAVDDSQLPKDRFSAERLKGVDSTLKIQPAELGDSAVYLCASSERSGNTIYFGEGSWLTVV.

The V and J genes are TRBV15 and TRBJ2-7; 9 bases match TRBD1. This CDR3 has 15 amino acids. V lost 6 bases and J lost 1; bases outside the gene matches: 7. Germline CDR1 reads LNHNV; CDR2 reads YYDKDF (reference sequence). CDR3 amino acids: CATSTRDRVSYEQYF. For the CDR3, the DNA is TGTGCCACCAGTACCCGGGACAGGGTGTCCTACGAGCAGTACTTC.

V is TRBV5-1 and J is TRBJ2-1; 8 bases line up with TRBD2. The germline V gene encodes CDR1 SGHRS and CDR2 YFSETQ. V shed 5 bases, J shed 10 bases, and the junction held 14 bases outside the gene matches. The CDR3 extends over 15 amino acids. For the CDR3, the DNA is TGCGCCAGCAGTCGGTTAGCGGGAAGTCGGGACGAGCAGTTCTTC. Its protein product is CASSRLAGSRDEQFF.

This clone has a single count. The chain carries TRBV5-1 and TRBJ1-3; 7 bases map to TRBD1. From germline, CDR1 is SGHRS and CDR2 YFSETQ. The ends lost 1 base at V and 2 bases at J; junction bases unmatched: 3. This CDR3 has 15 residues. The CDR3, as DNA: TGCGCCAGCAGCTTGTTTAGGGGGCCTGGAAACACCATATATTTT. Protein: CASSLFRGPGNTIYF.

The rearrangement links TRBV7-9 to TRBJ2-1; 8 bases map to TRBD2. CDR1 and CDR2 (germline): SEHNR, FQNEAQ (reference sequence). This CDR3 region has 15 residues. V gave up 3 bases and J gave up 8 bases; unmatched junction bases: 9. The CDR3 region is CASSFGVAGRYEQFF. CDR3 DNA: TGTGCCAGCAGCTTCGGGGTAGCGGGAAGGTATGAGCAGTTCTTC.

The chain combines TRBV7-9 with TRBJ2-1, with D perhaps TRBD2 (6 bases). Deletions cut 4 bases from V and 5 bases from J, with 15 bases between. The CDR3 sequence is 15 residues long. Germline-derived CDR1 and CDR2 are SEHNR and FQNEAQ (reference sequence). The CDR3 protein is CASSSRASDNNEQFF. CDR3 DNA sequence: TGTGCCAGCAGCTCCCGGGCTAGCGACAACAATGAGCAGTTCTTC.

V is TRBV29-1 and J is TRBJ2-5; D is unresolved. The CDR3 runs to 11 residues. CDR1 SQVTM and CDR2 ANQGSEA come from the germline V gene. Between the trimmed V and J ends, which lost 3 bases and 4 bases, there was a span of 6 bases. CDR3 DNA: TGCAGCGTTGAGTATAGAGAGACCCAGTACTTC. Residues: CSVEYRETQYF.

The chain is built from TRBV6-5 and TRBJ2-1, with 13 bases aligning to TRBD2. CDR3 length: 15 amino acids. From germline, CDR1 is MNHEY and CDR2 SVGAGI. J was trimmed by 6 bases and V by 6 bases; bases with no gene match: 5. The CDR3 reads CASSPTSGRANEQFF. The DNA for the CDR3 is TGTGCCAGCAGCCCCACTAGCGGGAGGGCCAATGAGCAGTTCTTC.

V gene TRBV28 combines with J gene TRBJ1-1; 7 positions match TRBD1. The length of the CDR3 is 14 residues. In germline, CDR1 is MDHEN, CDR2 SYDVKM. Losses at the gene ends were 4 bases for V and 3 bases for J; bases not matched to a gene: 5. CDR3 in amino acids: CASSSTGTDTEAFF. The CDR3 DNA follows: TGTGCCAGCAGTTCCACTGGGACAGACACTGAAGCTTTCTTT.

Remarks on this clone: In the same sample, other DNA sequences code for this CDR3. The chain couples TRBV5-1 to TRBJ2-3, with a possible D match to TRBD2 (5 bases). This CDR3 has 13 amino acids. Per the germline V gene, CDR1 is SGHRS and CDR2 is YFSETQ. The germline V and J ends were trimmed by 4 bases and 2 bases, with 8 bases remaining between them. CDR3 protein: CASSVDSTDTQYF. Written as DNA, the CDR3 is TGCGCCAGCAGCGTGGACTCCACAGATACGCAGTATTTT.

The CDR3: CATSKAPLAGGTFTDTQYF. CDR3 coding DNA: TGTGCCACCAGCAAGGCCCCGTTGGCGGGAGGCACCTTCACAGATACGCAGTATTTT. The rearrangement joins TRBV15 to TRBJ2-3; 8 bases line up with TRBD2. Trimming cost V 4 bases and J 2 bases; bases outside gene matches: 17. The CDR3 spans 19 residues. Germline CDR1 and CDR2: LNHNV and YYDKDF (reference sequence).

This clone was seen once. DNA for the CDR3: TGTGCCAGCAGCGATCCGGGGTCTGAAGCTTTCTTT. The encoded protein is CASSDPGSEAFF. This chain uses TRBV27 with TRBJ1-1, with unresolved D. This CDR3 is 12 amino acids long. V was shortened by 6 bases and J by 6 bases, with 11 bases between the two germline ends. Per the germline V gene, CDR1 is MNHEY and CDR2 is SMNVEV (reference sequence).

The chain uses TRBV28 and TRBJ2-7; TRBD1 might be the D (6 bases). The CDR3 has 15 residues. From germline, CDR1 is MDHEN and CDR2 SYDVKM. Between the trimmed V and J ends, which lost 6 bases and 5 bases, there was a span of 20 bases. CDR3 bases: TGTGCCAGCAGCCAGGGGCAGTATAAGCGAGACGAGCAGTACTTC. It is translated as CASSQGQYKRDEQYF.

Here the CDR3 reads CASDRDATNEKLFF. Written as DNA, the CDR3 is TGTGCCAGCGACAGGGACGCAACTAATGAAAAACTGTTTTTT. V gene TRBV2 combines with J gene TRBJ1-4, with 7 bases aligning to TRBD1. From germline, CDR1 is SNHLY and CDR2 FYNNEI. The ends lost 8 bases at V and 0 bases at J; junction bases unmatched: 3. This CDR3 spans 14 amino acids.

The V call is TRBV7-9, the J call TRBJ2-5; 8 nucleotides agree with TRBD2. J lost 3 bases, V lost 8 bases, and 8 bases had no gene match. Germline CDR1 SEHNR, CDR2 FQNEAQ (reference sequence). The CDR3 has 14 residues. CDR3 loop: CASSFSGTKETQYF. The CDR3 bases are TGTGCCAGCTCCTTTAGCGGGACCAAAGAGACCCAGTACTTC.